These T cell receptor beta chains were read from a single sample in a study of cytomegalovirus exposure and HLA in healthy donors. Some clones are missing from TCRdb's copy, which holds only in-frame ones; the method was immunoSEQ multiplex PCR. The sample holds more than 150,000 clones, 80% seen once. Sequenced material: PBMCs. These receptors originate from a woman aged 30 to 39 in good health and CMV-seronegative. Each CDR3 is given with its conserved first and last residue. A D gene is named only where the DNA matches it firmly. Size values are once, few and many counts, or a class for expanded clones, and some rows have none.

>-|TRBJ2-5|TRBD2|TRBV4-1
CASSLTSGGETQYF
TGCGCCAGCAGCCTTACTAGCGGGGGAGAGACCCAGTACTTC
>-|TRBJ1-2|TRBD1|TRBV5-1
CASSRGQGYGYTF
TGCGCCAGCAGCCGGGGACAGGGGTATGGCTACACCTTC
>few|TRBJ1-5|TRBD1|TRBV7-2
CASSNTGDNQPQHF
TGTGCCAGCAGCAACACAGGGGACAATCAGCCCCAGCATTTT
>-|TRBJ2-1|TRBD1|TRBV4-3
CASSPQIGGMNEQFF
TGCGCCAGCAGCCCGCAAATAGGGGGCATGAATGAGCAGTTCTTC
>-|TRBJ1-1|-|TRBV29-1
CSVFKQGAYTEAFF
TGCAGCGTCTTTAAACAGGGCGCTTACACTGAAGCTTTCTTT
>-|TRBJ2-1|-|TRBV19
CASSMLNEQFF
TGTGCCAGTAGTATGTTAAATGAGCAGTTCTTC
>few|TRBJ2-1|TRBD1|TRBV13
CASSFPGGAYNEQFF
TGTGCCAGCAGCTTTCCAGGGGGCGCCTACAATGAGCAGTTCTTC
>-|TRBJ1-1|-|TRBV7-2
CASSFDSMNTEAFF
TGTGCCAGCAGCTTTGACAGTATGAACACTGAAGCTTTCTTT
>-|TRBJ2-1|-|TRBV4-1
CASSQDPPGWYNEQFF
TGCGCCAGCAGCCAAGATCCCCCGGGTTGGTACAATGAGCAGTTCTTC
>-|TRBJ1-3|-|TRBV27
CASSPRTTLSGNTIYF
TGTGCCAGCAGTCCCAGAACTACCCTCTCTGGAAACACCATATATTTT
>-|TRBJ1-6|TRBD1|TRBV30
CAWSAGQGRKALHF
TGTGCCTGGAGTGCAGGACAGGGGAGGAAGGCCCTCCACTTT
>-|TRBJ1-2|TRBD1|TRBV27
CASSLSGQNYGYTF
TGTGCCAGCAGCCTGTCGGGACAGAACTATGGCTACACCTTC
>-|TRBJ2-7|-|TRBV7-3
CASSLDGEIYEQYF
TGTGCCAGCAGCTTAGATGGGGAGATATACGAGCAGTACTTC
>-|TRBJ1-1|TRBD1|TRBV7-2
CASSLSPGQGTEAFF
TGTGCCAGCAGCCTCAGTCCGGGACAGGGCACTGAAGCTTTCTTT
>few|TRBJ2-3|-|TRBV10-3
CAIGKRARGDTDTQYF
TGTGCCATCGGAAAGAGGGCGCGGGGTGACACAGATACGCAGTATTTT
>-|TRBJ1-1|TRBD1|TRBV29-1
CSVRDRDTEAFF
TGCAGCGTTCGCGACAGGGACACTGAAGCTTTCTTT
>-|TRBJ1-5|TRBD1|TRBV6-1
CASTTGNNQPQHF
TGTGCCAGTACGACAGGGAATAATCAGCCCCAGCATTTT
>-|TRBJ2-1|TRBD2|TRBV4-2
CASSPAQVSGGGSSYNEQFF
TGTGCCAGCAGCCCGGCTCAAGTTAGCGGGGGGGGGAGCTCCTACAATGAGCAGTTCTTC
>-|TRBJ1-6|TRBD1|TRBV6-5
CASSTSRDRNSPLHF
TGTGCCAGCAGTACGTCAAGGGACAGGAATTCACCCCTCCACTTT
>-|TRBJ1-2|-|TRBV27
CASSLVGQGANYGYTF
TGTGCCAGCAGTTTAGTCGGGCAGGGCGCTAACTATGGCTACACCTTC
>-|TRBJ2-2|TRBD1|TRBV15
CATSRVGTGWTGELFF
TGTGCCACCAGCAGAGTTGGGACAGGGTGGACCGGGGAGCTGTTTTTT
>-|TRBJ1-4|-|TRBV7-2
CASSLGVFATNEKLFF
TGTGCCAGCAGCTTAGGAGTCTTTGCAACTAATGAAAAACTGTTTTTT
>-|TRBJ2-5|-|TRBV18
CASSPQGLQTQYF
TGTGCCAGCTCACCACAGGGGCTTCAGACCCAGTACTTC
>-|TRBJ1-2|-|TRBV5-6
CASSSRPDAIYGYTF
TGTGCCAGCAGCTCCAGGCCAGACGCTATTTATGGCTACACCTTC
>-|TRBJ1-1|-|TRBV6-5
CASSYAGNAEAFF
TGTGCCAGCAGTTACGCAGGAAATGCTGAAGCTTTCTTT
>few|TRBJ2-5|TRBD2|TRBV2
CASSEAGGQETQYF
TGTGCCAGCAGTGAGGCGGGGGGCCAAGAGACCCAGTACTTC
>-|TRBJ1-4|TRBD1|TRBV10-1
CASSGGPVRGLSNEKLFF
TGCGCCAGCAGTGGGGGCCCAGTAAGGGGGCTCAGTAATGAAAAACTGTTTTTT